The 32 T cell receptor beta chains in this list originate from one sample, sequenced in a study of T cell clones after liver transplantation. Using immunoSEQ multiplex PCR, the repertoire was profiled, and TCRdb retains in-frame clones only, with some absent. The sample has tens of thousands of clones; approximately 94% are singletons. The sample here was CD8+ T cells from blood, taken less than 27 months after liver transplant. The receptor source for this set is a human patient who received a liver transplant. Part of the T cells may come from the graft donor.

The chain couples TRBV5-1 to TRBJ2-7; D gene ambiguous. The germline gives CDR1 SGHRS, CDR2 YFSETQ. V shed 0 bases and J shed 3 bases, with 10 bases lying between them. The CDR3 consists of 14 residues. The CDR3 loop is CASSLAPQYYEQYF. The DNA for the CDR3 is TGCGCCAGCAGCTTGGCCCCGCAGTACTACGAGCAGTACTTC. The full variable domain, rest sourced from reference TRBV5-1 and TRBJ2-7, is KAGVTQTPRYLIKTRGQQVTLSCSPISGHRSVSWYQQTPGQGLQFLFEYFSETQRNKGNFPGRFSGRQFSNSRSEMNVSTLELGDSALYLCASSLAPQYYEQYFGPGTRLTVT.

This chain connects TRBV4-3 to TRBJ2-7, with 13 positions matching TRBD2. V was clipped by 4 bases and J by 2 bases; unmatched bases: 2. Per germline, CDR1 LGHNA and CDR2 YSLEER. The length of the CDR3 is 15 residues. CDR3 in DNA: TGCGCCAGCAGCCCGGGACTAGCGGGACCCTACGAGCAGTACTTC. It translates to CASSPGLAGPYEQYF.

This clone was detected only once. This chain connects TRBV6-1 to TRBJ2-7; D is possibly TRBD1 or TRBD2 (7 bases each). Germline CDR1 MNHNS, CDR2 SASEGT. This CDR3 has 11 residues. The ends were cut back, 11 bases at V and 3 bases at J, with 11 bases in the middle. CDR3 loop: CAGGDSYEQYF. CDR3 DNA sequence: TGTGCCGGGGGGGACAGCTACGAGCAGTACTTC.

V is TRBV13 and J is TRBJ2-7; D may be TRBD1 (5 bases). The CDR3 has 14 amino acids. The V end was cut by 0 bases, the J end by 6 bases, with 12 bases between. Germline V gene data show CDR1 as PRHDT and CDR2 as FYEKMQ (reference sequence). The CDR3 nucleotides read TGTGCCAGCAGCTTAGGACAGGTCCTTTCCGAGCAGTACTTC. Its translation is CASSLGQVLSEQYF.

Within the sample, this clone is medium-sized. The chain is built from TRBV27 and TRBJ1-5; D is undetermined. The CDR3 consists of 17 residues. Trimming removed 5 bases from V and 0 bases from J, with 17 bases in between. The germline V gene encodes CDR1 MNHEY and CDR2 SMNVEV (reference sequence). The CDR3 DNA follows: TGTGCCAGCAGTCCATCGCTCCGACTGATTAGCAATCAGCCCCAGCATTTT. Amino acids: CASSPSLRLISNQPQHF.

The rearrangement joins TRBV25-1 to TRBJ1-5; D is ambiguous. CDR3 size: 14 residues. The V gene lost 1 base and the J gene lost 8 bases, with 12 bases spanning the gap. The germline V gene has CDR1 MGHDK and CDR2 SYGVNS. The CDR3 reads CASSESGLREPQHF. In DNA, the CDR3 is TGTGCCAGCAGTGAATCTGGGTTGCGGGAGCCCCAGCATTTT.

The chain uses TRBV21-1 and TRBJ1-5; TRBD1, the D gene given by the table, was not confirmed from the DNA. TRBV21-1 constitutes a pseudogene. This CDR3 spans 16 amino acids. CDR3 amino acids: CASSPQKTGGGEPQHF. DNA of the CDR3: TGTGCCAGCAGCCCCCAGAAGACAGGGGGCGGAGAGCCCCAGCATTTT.

The J gene is TRBJ2-1, the V gene TRBV19; 7 nucleotides match TRBD1. V lost 6 bases to trimming and J lost 6 bases; unmatched junction nucleotides: 8. Germline CDR1 and CDR2: LNHDA and SQIVND (reference sequence). The CDR3 sequence is 14 residues long. The CDR3 DNA is TGTGCCAGTAGAAGACAGGGTTGGGGCAATGAGCAGTTCTTC. This gives the protein CASRRQGWGNEQFF.

The V gene is TRBV5-1, the J gene TRBJ1-2; TRBD1 aligns across 8 bases. Germline trimming cut 0 bases from V and 8 bases from J; bases unmatched to any gene: 3. This CDR3 is 13 amino acids long. From germline, CDR1 is SGHRS and CDR2 YFSETQ. The CDR3 spells CASSLDGTGGYTF. CDR3 nucleotides: TGCGCCAGCAGCTTGGATGGGACAGGCGGCTACACCTTC.

The chain is built from TRBV7-7 and TRBJ2-3; D is unresolved. The V end lost 9 bases, the J end lost 6 bases, and 4 bases lay between the germline ends. Per the germline V gene, CDR1 is SSHAT and CDR2 is FNYEAQ (reference sequence). This CDR3 is built from 9 residues. The CDR3 loop is CASYDTQYF. Written as DNA, the CDR3 is TGTGCCAGTTATGATACGCAGTATTTT. The variable domain in full, with the rest retrieved from reference TRBV7-7 and TRBJ2-3, is GAGVSQSPRYKVTKRGQDVTLRCDPISSHATLYWYQQALGQGPEFLTYFNYEAQPDKSGLPSDRFSAERPEGSISTLTIQRTEQRDSAMYRCASYDTQYFGPGTRLTVL.

This chain links TRBV13 with TRBJ2-7; TRBD1 or TRBD2 may be the D gene (5 bases each). The V gene lost 5 bases and the J gene lost 1 base, with 15 bases spanning the gap. Germline V gene data show CDR1 as PRHDT and CDR2 as FYEKMQ (reference sequence). The CDR3 totals 15 residues. The CDR3 is CASSTRDGESYEQYF. The CDR3 DNA follows: TGTGCCAGCAGCACACGGGACGGCGAATCCTACGAGCAGTACTTC.

The genes are TRBV28 and TRBJ2-3, with D possibly being TRBD1 (6 bases). Between the trimmed V and J ends, which lost 2 bases and 4 bases, there was a span of 10 bases. The CDR3 is 14 residues long. CDR1 MDHEN and CDR2 SYDVKM come from the germline V gene. The CDR3 reads CASSLGGWPDTQYF. The CDR3 DNA sequence: TGTGCCAGCAGTTTAGGGGGCTGGCCAGATACGCAGTATTTT.

This chain links TRBV7-3 with TRBJ2-1, with TRBD1 matching over 8 bases. Trimming cost V 5 bases and J 5 bases; bases outside gene matches: 8. This CDR3 region has 15 residues. Germline-derived CDR1 and CDR2 are SGHTA and FQGTGA. CDR3 bases: TGTGCCAGCAGCCTGCGACAGGGGATGAACAATGAGCAGTTCTTC. It yields the protein CASSLRQGMNNEQFF.

J is TRBJ1-1 and V is TRBV2, with 9 bases aligning to TRBD1. This CDR3 spans 15 amino acids. Germline assignment: CDR1 SNHLY and CDR2 FYNNEI. The V segment lost 3 bases and the J segment 4 bases; nucleotides outside the gene matches: 6. DNA for the CDR3: TGTGCCAGCAGTGACCTCATGACAGGGGGCACTGAAGCTTTCTTT. Translating it yields CASSDLMTGGTEAFF.

The rearrangement joins TRBV14 to TRBJ2-7, with no clear D. Germline CDR1 SGHDN, CDR2 FVKESK. The CDR3 runs to 13 residues. V dropped 1 base and J dropped 4 bases, with 8 bases sitting between them. The CDR3 reads CASSQVRAYEQYF. CDR3 bases: TGTGCCAGCAGCCAAGTACGGGCTTACGAGCAGTACTTC.

This chain joins TRBV9 and TRBJ2-7; TRBD2 aligns across 8 bases. The germline CDR1 and CDR2 sequences are SGDLS and YYNGEE. This CDR3 spans 13 amino acids. J was trimmed by 3 bases and V by 4 bases; bases with no gene match: 3. The CDR3 coding sequence is TGTGCCAGCAGCCCCAGCGGGAGCTACGAGCAGTACTTC. Translating gives CASSPSGSYEQYF.

The rearrangement uses TRBV19 and TRBJ2-1; 8 bases agree with TRBD2. Trimming removed 0 bases from V and 2 bases from J; junction bases left unmatched: 3. Germline CDR1 and CDR2: LNHDA and SQIVND (reference sequence). CDR3 length: 16 residues. As DNA, the CDR3 is TGTGCCAGTAGTATAGAAGTAGCGGGACCCTACAATGAGCAGTTCTTC. Encoded protein: CASSIEVAGPYNEQFF.

V gene TRBV30 combines with J gene TRBJ2-7; 10 bases line up with TRBD2. CDR3 length equals 14 residues. After removal of 0 bases from V and 2 bases from J, the junction contained 1 base not matched to a gene. Germline loops: CDR1 GTSNPN, CDR2 SVGIG (reference sequence). The DNA of the CDR3 is TGTGCCTGGAGTGTCCTAGCGGGAGCCTACGAGCAGTACTTC. Encoded protein: CAWSVLAGAYEQYF. Together with reference TRBV30 and TRBJ2-7, the CDR3 gives the full variable domain: SQTIHQWPATLVQPVGSPLSLECTVEGTSNPNLYWYRQAAGRGLQLLFYSVGIGQISSEVPQNLSASRPQDRQFILSSKKLLLSDSGFYLCAWSVLAGAYEQYFGPGTRLTVT.

The chain carries TRBV7-3 and TRBJ2-2, with a weak D call TRBD1 (6 bases). The CDR3 is 17 amino acids. The germline CDR1 and CDR2 sequences are SGHTA and FQGTGA. The germline V and J ends were trimmed by 1 base and 0 bases, with 12 bases remaining between them. DNA for the CDR3: TGTGCCAGCAGCTTAAGTCCAGGGGCCACGAACACCGGGGAGCTGTTTTTT. Translation gives CASSLSPGATNTGELFF.

V gene TRBV7-2 combines with J gene TRBJ2-7; D uncertain. The germline gives CDR1 SGHTA, CDR2 FQGNSA. The V gene lost 3 bases and the J gene lost 3 bases, with 3 bases spanning the gap. The CDR3 totals 11 residues. CDR3 amino acids: CASSFHYEQYF. The CDR3 DNA sequence: TGTGCCAGCAGCTTCCACTACGAGCAGTACTTC. The complete variable domain, with remaining parts taken from reference TRBV7-2 and TRBJ2-7, reads GAGVSQSPSNKVTEKGKDVELRCDPISGHTALYWYRQSLGQGLEFLIYFQGNSAPDKSGLPSDRFSAERTGGSVSTLTIQRTQQEDSAVYLCASSFHYEQYFGPGTRLTVT.

V is TRBV11-2 and J is TRBJ2-1, with D hard to call. V gave up 3 bases and J gave up 9 bases, with 6 bases separating them. The CDR3 extends over 11 amino acids. In germline, CDR1 is SGHAT, CDR2 FQNNGV. CDR3 sequence: CASSLVSEQFF. The CDR3 bases are TGTGCCAGCAGCTTGGTTAGTGAGCAGTTCTTC.

The V gene is TRBV5-6, the J gene TRBJ2-7, with unresolved D. V was trimmed by 1 base and J by 6 bases, leaving 11 bases between them. Germline CDR1 and CDR2: SGHDT and YYEEEE. The CDR3 sequence is 13 residues long. The CDR3 loop is CASSLLIEVEQYF. The CDR3, as DNA: TGTGCCAGCAGCTTGCTGATAGAGGTCGAGCAGTACTTC.

The chain couples TRBV15 to TRBJ1-1, with TRBD1 matching 8 bases. CDR1 LNHNV and CDR2 YYDKDF come from the germline V gene (reference sequence). This CDR3 has 15 amino acids. V was clipped by 5 bases and J by 4 bases; unmatched bases: 9. The CDR3 DNA is TGTGCCACCAGCGGCCACAGGGGGGAAGGCACTGAAGCTTTCTTT. This sequence encodes CATSGHRGEGTEAFF.

This chain uses TRBV30 with TRBJ2-3, with a weak D call TRBD2 (6 bases). Per germline, CDR1 GTSNPN and CDR2 SVGIG (reference sequence). The CDR3 loop spans 16 amino acids. The V and J ends lost 0 bases and 0 bases respectively, with 13 bases between them. The CDR3 sequence is CAWSVLSGTSTDTQYF. The CDR3 nucleotides are TGTGCCTGGAGTGTACTGTCAGGGACTAGCACAGATACGCAGTATTTT.

This clone was recorded once. The V and J genes are TRBV11-2 and TRBJ2-5; tentatively, D is TRBD1 (5 bases). Deletions cut 0 bases from V and 2 bases from J, with 13 bases between. Looked up from germline, CDR1 is SGHAT and CDR2 is FQNNGV. There are 16 residues in the CDR3. The CDR3 nucleotides are TGTGCCAGCAGCTTAGAGTGGGTGGGGCGGCAAGAGACCCAGTACTTC. It encodes CASSLEWVGRQETQYF. Full variable domain (rest looked up from reference TRBV11-2 and TRBJ2-5): EAGVAQSPRYKIIEKRQSVAFWCNPISGHATLYWYQQILGQGPKLLIQFQNNGVVDDSQLPKDRFSAERLKGVDSTLKIQPAKLEDSAVYLCASSLEWVGRQETQYFGPGTRLLVL.

The genes are TRBV9 and TRBJ2-5; D remains unclear. The germline CDR1 and CDR2 sequences are SGDLS and YYNGEE. Trimming pared 0 bases from V and 0 bases from J, leaving 3 bases between. The CDR3 is 13 amino acids. The CDR3 DNA reads TGTGCCAGCAGCGTAGGGAACCAAGAGACCCAGTACTTC. Residues: CASSVGNQETQYF.

By sample share, this clone is medium-sized. The V call is TRBV11-3, the J call TRBJ1-2; D is perhaps TRBD1 (5 bases). This CDR3 spans 15 amino acids. Trimming left V 7 bases short and J 4 bases short, with 19 bases between. Germline-derived CDR1 and CDR2 are SGHNT and YENEEA. The CDR3 coding sequence is TGTGCCAGCACAGGAGGATACGGCGGGGGCTATGGCTACACCTTC. It yields the protein CASTGGYGGGYGYTF.

This chain uses TRBV28 with TRBJ2-1, with a weak D call TRBD2 (6 bases). Looked up from germline, CDR1 is MDHEN and CDR2 is SYDVKM. The V and J ends lost 7 bases and 1 base respectively, with 23 bases between them. The CDR3 runs 18 residues. CDR3 sequence: CASNPLRGSGPSYNEQFF. DNA for the CDR3: TGTGCCAGCAACCCTCTCCGGGGGAGCGGTCCTTCCTACAATGAGCAGTTCTTC.

The V gene is TRBV28, the J gene TRBJ1-2; 7 bases line up with TRBD1. V lost 6 bases, J lost 8 bases, and 21 bases stayed unmatched. The length of the CDR3 is 17 residues. Germline assignment: CDR1 MDHEN and CDR2 SYDVKM. The CDR3 loop is CASSTIRDSAIEDGYTF. The CDR3 DNA sequence: TGTGCCAGCAGCACAATCCGGGACAGTGCGATTGAAGACGGCTACACCTTC.

CDR3 DNA sequence: TGCAGTGCCCACAGCGGTTACGAGCAGTACTTC. Amino acids: CSAHSGYEQYF. The chain links TRBV20-1 to TRBJ2-7, with D possibly matching TRBD2 (5 bases). V lost 6 bases to trimming and J lost 4 bases, with 10 bases between them. The CDR3 runs 11 residues. Germline values: CDR1 DFQATT, CDR2 SNEGSKA (reference sequence).

The chain couples TRBV11-2 to TRBJ1-2; D is perhaps TRBD1 (6 bases). The CDR3 spans 14 residues. Trimming removed 5 bases from V and 2 bases from J, with 12 bases in between. The V gene's germline CDR1 is SGHAT and CDR2 FQNNGV. The DNA of the CDR3 is TGTGCCAGCAGCCCCGAAGGGGGGAACTATGGCTACACCTTC. Amino acids: CASSPEGGNYGYTF.

This sequence joins TRBV10-3 and TRBJ1-1; possible D gene TRBD1, 6 bases. V was clipped by 2 bases and J by 3 bases, with 16 bases between them. The CDR3 extends over 16 amino acids. Per germline, CDR1 ENHRY and CDR2 SYGVKD. The CDR3 region has the DNA TGTGCCATCAGTGAGGGAATAACAGGGAGGTACACTGAAGCTTTCTTT. It translates to CAISEGITGRYTEAFF.